These 26 T cell receptor beta chains were sequenced from one sample in a study of shared clonotypes between healthy human individuals. Produced via immunoSEQ multiplex PCR; TCRdb's table is partial and in-frame only. The sample records 900,000 to 1,200,000 clones, 75% to 80% being singletons. Material for sequencing was memory CD4+ T cells from PBMCs. Subset indicated: CD45RA-negative fraction. The receptor source for this set is a man younger than 35 in good health. Some clones in this sample may be carry-over from other donors' samples.

The chain joins TRBV2 to TRBJ1-6; D remains unclear. CDR3 size: 15 residues. V was clipped by 5 bases and J by 0 bases, with 8 bases between them. CDR1 and CDR2 from the germline V gene are SNHLY and FYNNEI. The CDR3 sequence is CASSQESSYNSPLHF. CDR3 bases: TGTGCCAGCAGTCAGGAGAGCTCCTATAATTCACCCCTCCACTTT.

This chain links TRBV12-5 with TRBJ2-7; D gene ambiguous. The CDR3 contains 13 residues. V was cut by 8 bases and J by 1 base, with 12 bases left in between. CDR1 is LGHNT, CDR2 FRNRAP, per germline. The CDR3 coding sequence is TGTGCTAGTAGTGGTCAGGAATCCTACGAGCAGTACTTC. Protein sequence: CASSGQESYEQYF.

Worth noting for this clone: This may come from a read error, since a much larger clone is one base off. Other DNA sequences from this sample encode an identical CDR3 as well. The chain couples TRBV30 to TRBJ1-4; D is uncertain. The CDR3 covers 16 residues. CDR1 GTSNPN and CDR2 SVGIG come from the germline V gene (reference sequence). Between the trimmed V and J ends, which lost 7 bases and 13 bases, there was a span of 31 bases. DNA for the CDR3: TGTGCCTATCAGAATGGGCCGGGAGGAGGGAGAAGAGGACTGTTTTTT. Translating gives CAYQNGPGGGRRGLFF.

J is TRBJ2-7 and V is TRBV4-2; the D gene is possibly TRBD2 (6 bases). The CDR3 totals 16 residues. From germline, CDR1 is LGHNA and CDR2 YNFKEQ. Trimming stripped 0 bases from V and 2 bases from J, with 14 bases between. CDR3 region: CASSQDSKRAPYEQYF. The CDR3 DNA reads TGTGCCAGCAGCCAAGATAGCAAGCGGGCCCCCTACGAGCAGTACTTC.

V usage is TRBV5-1 and J usage is TRBJ1-4; TRBD1 might be the D (5 bases). This CDR3 has 14 amino acids. The V and J ends lost 0 bases and 8 bases respectively, with 11 bases between them. The germline V gene encodes CDR1 SGHRS and CDR2 YFSETQ. The chain's CDR3 is CASSLAAEGEKLFF. CDR3 DNA sequence: TGCGCCAGCAGCTTGGCGGCCGAGGGGGAAAAACTGTTTTTT.

This chain joins TRBV6-5 and TRBJ1-1, with D maybe TRBD1 (6 bases). From germline, CDR1 is MNHEY and CDR2 SVGAGI. V was pared by 7 bases and J by 2 bases, with 17 bases between. CDR3 length: 15 amino acids. DNA of the CDR3: TGTGCCAGCAAACTGACAGGTTCATATAACACTGAAGCTTTCTTT. Amino acids: CASKLTGSYNTEAFF.

This chain connects TRBV7-8 to TRBJ2-6; no clear D. The V end lost 3 bases, the J end lost 2 bases, and 14 bases lay between the germline ends. The CDR3 has 17 residues. CDR1 SGHVS and CDR2 FQNEAQ come from the germline V gene. The CDR3 reads CASSLGPGRTGANVLTF. Written as DNA, the CDR3 is TGTGCCAGCAGCTTGGGTCCGGGCAGGACTGGGGCCAACGTCCTGACTTTC.

This clone was observed a single time. Possible read error: a much larger clone is one base away. The CDR3 does not end in the conserved phenylalanine or tryptophan, so this is likely a read error. The chain couples TRBV30 to TRBJ2-4; D not resolved. The CDR3 spans 12 residues. The V end lost 0 bases, the J end lost 6 bases, and 6 bases lay between the germline ends. Germline values: CDR1 GTSNPN, CDR2 SVGIG (reference sequence). CDR3 loop: CAWSVSGNIQYL. Here the CDR3 DNA reads TGTGCCTGGAGTGTATCCGGAAACATTCAGTACCTC.

CDR3 protein: CASRQGYNEKLFF. Here the CDR3 DNA reads TGTGCCAGCAGACAGGGATATAATGAAAAACTGTTTTTT. The chain couples TRBV6-5 to TRBJ1-4; D might be TRBD1 (6 bases). From germline, CDR1 is MNHEY and CDR2 SVGAGI. Trimming removed 6 bases from V and 4 bases from J, with 9 bases in between. The CDR3 consists of 13 residues.

This sequence joins TRBV7-2 and TRBJ2-2; tentatively, D is TRBD1 (7 bases). The CDR3 consists of 15 residues. Germline CDR1 reads SGHTA; CDR2 reads FQGNSA. V was shortened by 5 bases and J by 4 bases, with 14 bases between the two germline ends. The CDR3, as DNA: TGTGCCAGCAGCCGATTCCAGGGGGGCACCGGGGAGCTGTTTTTT. Translation gives CASSRFQGGTGELFF.

V usage is TRBV7-2 and J usage is TRBJ1-2; D not resolved. V was pared by 5 bases and J by 4 bases, with 14 bases between. The CDR3 length is 14 residues. CDR1 SGHTA and CDR2 FQGNSA come from the germline V gene. Here the CDR3 DNA reads TGTGCCAGCAGCCCATCCACCTACGGCTATGGCTACACCTTC. Translating gives CASSPSTYGYGYTF.

V gene TRBV9 combines with J gene TRBJ1-4, with D tentatively TRBD1 (5 bases). Germline values: CDR1 SGDLS, CDR2 YYNGEE. This CDR3 is built from 15 residues. The V end lost 0 bases, the J end lost 4 bases, and 10 bases lay between the germline ends. The CDR3 DNA reads TGTGCCAGCAGCGTAGGTCATCAGGGTAATGAAAAACTGTTTTTT. It specifies CASSVGHQGNEKLFF.

This chain uses TRBV7-9 with TRBJ2-3; the match to TRBD1 covers 7 bases. Germline V lookup: CDR1 SEHNR, CDR2 FQNEAQ (reference sequence). The V gene end was trimmed by 5 bases and the J gene end by 2 bases; junction bases not matched to a gene: 10. The CDR3 runs to 16 residues. The CDR3 here is CASSMPPGQNTDTQYF. Written as DNA, the CDR3 is TGTGCCAGCAGCATGCCCCCGGGACAGAACACAGATACGCAGTATTTT.

This rearrangement joins TRBV7-6 to TRBJ2-2; D possibly corresponds to TRBD1 (6 bases). CDR3 size: 21 residues. The germline CDR1 and CDR2 sequences are SGHVS and FNYEAQ. The V end was cut by 4 bases, the J end by 0 bases, with 27 bases between. The CDR3 spells CASSSSGQGLRARANTGELFF. The CDR3 DNA follows: TGTGCCAGCAGCTCCAGTGGTCAGGGGCTCAGGGCTAGAGCGAACACCGGGGAGCTGTTTTTT. Using reference TRBV7-6 and TRBJ2-2 for the parts outside the CDR3, the full variable domain is GAGVSQSPRYKVTKRGQDVALRCDPISGHVSLYWYRQALGQGPEFLTYFNYEAQQDKSGLPNDRFSAERPEGSISTLTIQRTEQRDSAMYRCASSSSGQGLRARANTGELFFGEGSRLTVL.

A word on this clone: This sample includes further DNA sequences coding for the same CDR3. V gene TRBV5-1 combines with J gene TRBJ1-2; D is perhaps TRBD1 (5 bases). Looked up from germline, CDR1 is SGHRS and CDR2 is YFSETQ. The CDR3 runs 12 residues. V gave up 2 bases and J gave up 4 bases, with 6 bases separating them. In nucleotides, the CDR3 is TGCGCCAGCAGCTTAACAGGCTATGGCTACACCTTC. This sequence encodes CASSLTGYGYTF.

The rearrangement uses TRBV10-2 and TRBJ2-2, with 12 bases lining up with TRBD2. The CDR3 has 17 residues. The ends lost 8 bases at V and 7 bases at J; junction bases unmatched: 14. Germline-derived CDR1 and CDR2 are WSHSY and SAAADI. The CDR3 loop reads CASQTLTSGSVGGELFF. The CDR3 nucleotides read TGCGCCAGCCAAACCCTGACTAGCGGGAGTGTTGGCGGGGAGCTGTTTTTT.

This chain links TRBV5-1 with TRBJ2-7; the D gene is possibly TRBD1 (6 bases). CDR1 is SGHRS, CDR2 YFSETQ, per germline. Trimming took off 3 bases at V and 0 bases at J, with 16 bases between the two ends. The CDR3 consists of 16 residues. DNA for the CDR3: TGCGCCAGCAGCTGGGGGCCCGACAGAAACTCCTACGAGCAGTACTTC. Translated: CASSWGPDRNSYEQYF.

This clone was seen only once. The chain carries TRBV15 and TRBJ2-7; D is possibly TRBD2 (5 bases). V dropped 0 bases and J dropped 5 bases, with 8 bases sitting between them. CDR1 is LNHNV and CDR2 is YYDKDF in the germline V gene (reference sequence). CDR3 length: 13 residues. CDR3 protein: CATSREVGNEQYF. The CDR3 DNA reads as TGTGCCACCAGCAGAGAAGTCGGGAACGAGCAGTACTTC.

The CDR3 bases are TGTGCCAGCAGTTTGGGCGGACAGAATTACAATGAGCAGTTCTTC. It specifies CASSLGGQNYNEQFF. V is TRBV28 and J is TRBJ2-1; D may be TRBD1 (6 bases). Germline values: CDR1 MDHEN, CDR2 SYDVKM. This CDR3 region has 15 residues. The V gene lost 3 bases and the J gene lost 4 bases, with 13 bases spanning the gap.

The chain recombines TRBV9 with TRBJ2-5; tentative D call: TRBD2 (5 bases). V dropped 4 bases and J dropped 4 bases, with 17 bases sitting between them. Germline CDR1 reads SGDLS; CDR2 reads YYNGEE. The CDR3 loop spans 15 amino acids. In nucleotides, the CDR3 is TGTGCCAGCAGCATGACCGGGATCCTGGGAGAGACCCAGTACTTC. It yields the protein CASSMTGILGETQYF.

The V call is TRBV28, the J call TRBJ2-7, with TRBD1 identical over 11 bases. The germline CDR1 and CDR2 sequences are MDHEN and SYDVKM. J gave up 7 bases and V 5 bases, and 7 bases lay outside the gene matches. This CDR3 is 14 amino acids long. The CDR3 protein is CASSLPDRGREQYF. CDR3 sequence (DNA): TGTGCCAGCAGTCTCCCGGACAGGGGGCGAGAGCAGTACTTC.

V usage is TRBV2 and J usage is TRBJ1-2; 9 positions match TRBD1. Germline V CDR1 and CDR2: SNHLY, FYNNEI. V was pared by 7 bases and J by 8 bases, with 5 bases of the junction left unmatched. The CDR3 sequence is 12 residues long. This CDR3 reads CASKRQGVGYTF. In DNA, the CDR3 is TGTGCCAGCAAGAGACAGGGGGTCGGCTACACCTTC.

The V call is TRBV27, the J call TRBJ2-5; D may be TRBD2 (5 bases). The CDR3 extends over 14 amino acids. Germline CDR1 reads MNHEY; CDR2 reads SMNVEV (reference sequence). The V end lost 2 bases, the J end lost 5 bases, and 12 bases lay between the germline ends. CDR3 residues: CASSLMDSPETQYF. CDR3 in DNA: TGTGCCAGCAGTTTAATGGACTCTCCGGAGACCCAGTACTTC.

The CDR3 is CAWSATYEQYF. The CDR3 region has the DNA TGTGCCTGGAGTGCTACCTACGAGCAGTACTTC. V usage is TRBV30 and J usage is TRBJ2-7; D uncertain. Germline V CDR1 and CDR2: GTSNPN, SVGIG (reference sequence). The CDR3 loop spans 11 amino acids. Trimming left V 1 base short and J 2 bases short, with 3 bases between.

This rearrangement joins TRBV6-6 to TRBJ1-5, with D hard to call. CDR1 and CDR2 (germline): MNHNY, SVGAGI (reference sequence). V lost 3 bases and J lost 3, with 9 bases in between. The CDR3 length is 14 residues. The CDR3 DNA follows: TGTGCCAGCAGTTATAATAACCCCAATCAGCCCCAGCATTTT. As protein: CASSYNNPNQPQHF.

The V and J genes are TRBV5-8 and TRBJ2-4; D may be TRBD2 (5 bases). The CDR3 length is 13 residues. Trimming removed 4 bases at V and 6 bases at J, with 11 bases between. CDR1 SGHTS and CDR2 YDEGEE come from the germline V gene. The CDR3 sequence: CASSISGINIQYF. Written as DNA, the CDR3 is TGTGCCAGCAGCATCTCGGGGATAAACATTCAGTACTTC.